A single sample is the source of the 28 T cell receptor beta chains below, sequenced in a study of blood T cells in healthy people across ages. With a J-beta primer mix and a sample-barcoded 5' primer, a second PCR ran roughly 7 to 11 cycles. Using its own MiXCR run on the 5' RACE reads, TCRdb lists one record per CDR3 protein. The sample contains about 800,000 distinct CDR3 sequences, around a quarter of which appear only once. The same sample was also studied in work on T cells of mothers and their children.

Sequencing input: blood. These receptors all stem from a boy aged 5-17 years in good health.

This clonotype came up a few times. The rearrangement uses TRBV6-5 and TRBJ1-2, with a tentative D call TRBD1 (5 bases). The CDR3 is made up of 14 amino acids. Between the trimmed V and J ends, which lost 0 bases and 6 bases, there was a span of 11 bases. Per the germline V gene, CDR1 is MNHEY and CDR2 is SVGAGI. Here the CDR3 reads CASSYSDSWNGYTF. Here the CDR3 DNA reads TGTGCCAGCAGTTACTCTGACAGCTGGAATGGCTACACCTTC.

The chain employs TRBV7-2 and TRBJ2-5; D remains ambiguous. The V end lost 5 bases, the J end lost 4 bases, and 17 bases lay between the germline ends. Germline CDR1 is SGHTA and CDR2 is FQGNSA. This CDR3 is built from 15 residues. The CDR3 loop reads CASSIPGFGLETQYF. The CDR3 DNA reads TGTGCCAGCAGCATACCTGGGTTCGGGTTAGAGACCCAGTACTTC. The full variable domain, completed using reference TRBV7-2 and TRBJ2-5, is GAGVSQSPSNKVTEKGKDVELRCDPISGHTALYWYRQSLGQGLEFLIYFQGNSAPDKSGLPSDRFSAERTGGSVSTLTIQRTQQEDSAVYLCASSIPGFGLETQYFGPGTRLLVL.

The sample holds a few counts of this clonotype. The chain uses TRBV20-1 and TRBJ2-1; D is perhaps TRBD2 (5 bases). The CDR3 contains 15 residues. V lost 5 bases and J lost 0, with 14 bases in between. Per the germline V gene, CDR1 is DFQATT and CDR2 is SNEGSKA (reference sequence). CDR3 in DNA: TGCAGTGCTCTACGGGAACCTAGCTCCTACAATGAGCAGTTCTTC. Its protein product is CSALREPSSYNEQFF.

The chain carries TRBV9 and TRBJ2-7; TRBD2 is a possible D gene (5 bases). V lost 3 bases and J 6 bases, leaving 13 bases between the germline ends. CDR3 length equals 13 residues. Germline CDR1 and CDR2: SGDLS and YYNGEE. The DNA of the CDR3 is TGTGCCAGCAGCGGGCAAATTGGAGGCGAGCAGTACTTC. Encoded protein: CASSGQIGGEQYF.

This clonotype was picked up a small number of times. The V and J genes are TRBV7-2 and TRBJ2-5; TRBD2 matches at 7 bases. This CDR3 contains 15 residues. V was pared by 7 bases and J by 2 bases, with 10 bases of the junction left unmatched. CDR1 and CDR2 from the germline V gene are SGHTA and FQGNSA. CDR3 region: CASINLPGGQETQYF. CDR3 sequence (DNA): TGTGCCAGCATCAACTTACCGGGAGGACAAGAGACCCAGTACTTC. Based on the CDR3 plus reference TRBV7-2 and TRBJ2-5, the full variable domain is GAGVSQSPSNKVTEKGKDVELRCDPISGHTALYWYRQSLGQGLEFLIYFQGNSAPDKSGLPSDRFSAERTGGSVSTLTIQRTQQEDSAVYLCASINLPGGQETQYFGPGTRLLVL.

This clonotype was detected only a few times. The rearrangement uses TRBV5-1 and TRBJ2-2; 8 nucleotides match TRBD2. Germline loops: CDR1 SGHRS, CDR2 YFSETQ. Trimming took 3 bases from V and 5 from J; bases not matched to a gene: 6. The CDR3 extends over 15 amino acids. CDR3 sequence (DNA): TGCGCCAGCAGCTGGACTAGCTCCCGAACCGGGGAGCTGTTTTTT. It translates to CASSWTSSRTGELFF.

The V and J genes are TRBV25-1 and TRBJ1-4; no clear D gene. V gave up 3 bases and J gave up 6 bases, with 29 bases separating them. CDR1 is MGHDK, CDR2 SYGVNS, per germline. The length of the CDR3 is 20 residues. The CDR3 region is CASSEGTRGHWEARYEKLFF. The CDR3 DNA reads TGTGCCAGCAGTGAGGGAACAAGAGGCCATTGGGAGGCGCGTTATGAAAAACTGTTTTTT.

This chain connects TRBV7-2 to TRBJ2-7, with D uncertain. The V and J ends lost 2 bases and 7 bases respectively, with 12 bases between them. Germline CDR1 is SGHTA and CDR2 is FQGNSA. CDR3 length equals 13 residues. CDR3 nucleotides: TGTGCCAGCAGCTTACACCAAGTTGGGGAGCAGTACTTC. Its protein product is CASSLHQVGEQYF.

This rearrangement joins TRBV28 to TRBJ1-2, with a tentative D call TRBD1 (6 bases). Germline V gene data show CDR1 as MDHEN and CDR2 as SYDVKM. Trimming took 8 bases from V and 5 from J, leaving 15 bases between them. The CDR3 has 13 residues. The chain's CDR3 is CASRSGGAYGYTF. The CDR3 nucleotides are TGTGCCAGCCGCTCGGGGGGCGCATATGGCTACACCTTC.

V is TRBV29-1 and J is TRBJ2-7; 11 bases align to TRBD2. Germline CDR1 and CDR2: SQVTM and ANQGSEA. The CDR3 runs 16 residues. J lost 3 bases, V lost 2 bases, and 9 bases had no gene match. The DNA of the CDR3 is TGCAGCGTTGAAATGTGGGCTAGCGGGAGGATCTACGAGCAGTACTTC. This encodes CSVEMWASGRIYEQYF.

The chain joins TRBV18 to TRBJ1-2, with 7 bases that match TRBD1. Trimming cost V 2 bases and J 3 bases; bases outside gene matches: 6. Germline V CDR1 and CDR2: KGHSH, LQKENI. This CDR3 has 15 residues. CDR3 protein: CASSPSRGVDYGYTF. The CDR3 nucleotides read TGTGCCAGCTCACCATCCAGGGGGGTTGACTATGGCTACACCTTC.

This clonotype was found a few times. The rearrangement joins TRBV27 to TRBJ2-3, with a possible D match to TRBD1 (5 bases). The CDR3 is 12 residues long. V was cut by 10 bases and J by 1 base, with 9 bases left in between. Germline V CDR1 and CDR2: MNHEY, SMNVEV (reference sequence). The CDR3 DNA is TGTGCCACCGCCAGGGGCACAGATACGCAGTATTTT. The encoded protein is CATARGTDTQYF.

J is TRBJ2-1 and V is TRBV12-3 or TRBV12-4; D remains unclear. The CDR3 length is 14 residues. V lost 8 bases and J 0 bases, leaving 11 bases between the germline ends. The CDR3 region is CASASGVSYNEQFF. For the CDR3, the DNA is TGTGCCAGCGCCTCGGGCGTCTCCTACAATGAGCAGTTCTTC.

This chain uses TRBV25-1 with TRBJ2-1; D may be TRBD1 or TRBD2 (5 bases each). V was pared by 6 bases and J by 5 bases, with 17 bases between. Germline loops: CDR1 MGHDK, CDR2 SYGVNS. This CDR3 has 15 amino acids. The CDR3 region has the DNA TGTGCCAGCAGCCAACTCCGGGACCATGACAATGAGCAGTTCTTC. It translates to CASSQLRDHDNEQFF.

The gene calls are TRBV29-1 and TRBJ2-7; TRBD1 aligns across 8 bases. This CDR3 contains 14 residues. Germline CDR1 and CDR2: SQVTM and ANQGSEA. The ends lost 0 bases at V and 5 bases at J; junction bases unmatched: 6. CDR3 sequence reads: CSVEDIGQGDEQYF. In DNA form, the CDR3 reads TGCAGCGTTGAAGACATTGGACAGGGTGACGAGCAGTACTTC.

The V gene is TRBV12-3 or TRBV12-4, the J gene TRBJ2-2; 8 bases align to TRBD2. CDR3 length: 15 residues. Losses at the gene ends were 3 bases for V and 5 bases for J; bases not matched to a gene: 5. CDR3 region: CASSFDGGETGELFF. Here the CDR3 DNA reads TGTGCCAGCAGTTTCGACGGGGGGGAGACCGGGGAGCTGTTTTTT.

Only a few counts were recorded for this clonotype. V and J are TRBV6-5 and TRBJ2-7; 8 positions agree with TRBD2. Germline values: CDR1 MNHEY, CDR2 SVGAGI. This CDR3 region has 17 residues. V lost 5 bases and J lost 0; bases outside the gene matches: 12. CDR3 loop: CASSVAPSGSSSYEQYF. The CDR3 nucleotides are TGTGCCAGCAGTGTCGCCCCTAGCGGGTCAAGCTCCTACGAGCAGTACTTC.

This clonotype was seen a handful of times. This chain connects TRBV5-1 to TRBJ2-7; 7 bases agree with TRBD2. Per germline, CDR1 SGHRS and CDR2 YFSETQ. The length of the CDR3 is 15 residues. V gave up 0 bases and J gave up 3 bases; unmatched junction bases: 6. CDR3 protein: CASSLGTSVDYEQYF. The DNA for the CDR3 is TGCGCCAGCAGCTTGGGGACTAGTGTGGACTACGAGCAGTACTTC.

The CDR3 loop is CSVELGTGGFEQYF. CDR3 in DNA: TGCAGCGTTGAGCTAGGGACAGGGGGTTTCGAGCAGTACTTC. The chain joins TRBV29-1 to TRBJ2-7, with TRBD1 identical over 11 bases. Germline values: CDR1 SQVTM, CDR2 ANQGSEA. This CDR3 spans 14 amino acids. The V and J ends lost 3 bases and 6 bases, in that order; junction bases with no gene match: 7.

The V gene is TRBV7-2, the J gene TRBJ2-7, with D hard to call. The V and J ends lost 1 base and 6 bases respectively, with 13 bases between them. CDR1 is SGHTA, CDR2 FQGNSA, per germline. CDR3 size: 14 residues. CDR3 coding DNA: TGTGCCAGCAGCTTAGGTGTGGGGTCGAGCGAGCAGTACTTC. As protein: CASSLGVGSSEQYF.

V usage is TRBV11-2 and J usage is TRBJ2-1; D is uncertain. This CDR3 has 17 residues. V dropped 0 bases and J dropped 0 bases, with 12 bases sitting between them. The germline CDR1 and CDR2 sequences are SGHAT and FQNNGV. The CDR3 protein is CASSLEVALRSYNEQFF. The DNA of the CDR3 is TGTGCCAGCAGCTTAGAAGTAGCTCTCCGCTCCTACAATGAGCAGTTCTTC. Full variable domain (remainder filled in from reference TRBV11-2 and TRBJ2-1): EAGVAQSPRYKIIEKRQSVAFWCNPISGHATLYWYQQILGQGPKLLIQFQNNGVVDDSQLPKDRFSAERLKGVDSTLKIQPAKLEDSAVYLCASSLEVALRSYNEQFFGPGTRLTVL.

The chain uses TRBV7-3 and TRBJ2-3; a weak D match, TRBD1 (5 bases). The germline gives CDR1 SGHTA, CDR2 FQGTGA. This CDR3 is built from 14 residues. Trimming took 5 bases from V and 1 from J, leaving 10 bases between them. The CDR3 DNA reads as TGTGCCAGCAGCCAGAAAGGGGGCACAGATACGCAGTATTTT. Translating it yields CASSQKGGTDTQYF.

This clonotype has more than one count but fewer than ten. The chain joins TRBV3-1 to TRBJ2-5; no firm D call. This CDR3 has 15 amino acids. Germline V gene sequence: CDR1 LGHDT, CDR2 YNNKEL (reference sequence). Trimming pared 0 bases from V and 3 bases from J, leaving 11 bases between. CDR3 nucleotides: TGTGCCAGCAGCCAAGATAGGAAGCCGAAAGAGACCCAGTACTTC. This translates into CASSQDRKPKETQYF.

CDR3 nucleotide sequence: TGCGCCAGCAGCCAAGAAGTACGCCTCCACTACGAGCAGTACTTC. Its translation is CASSQEVRLHYEQYF. This rearrangement joins TRBV4-1 to TRBJ2-7; D is ambiguous. The CDR3 spans 15 residues. Deletions cut 0 bases from V and 3 bases from J, with 12 bases between. The germline V gene encodes CDR1 MGHRA and CDR2 YSYEKL.

V and J are TRBV29-1 and TRBJ2-1; 7 nucleotides match TRBD2. Germline loops: CDR1 SQVTM, CDR2 ANQGSEA. J was trimmed by 0 bases and V by 7 bases; bases with no gene match: 6. The CDR3 length is 14 residues. CDR3 bases: TGCAGCGCAGACGGGGGGAGCTCCTACAATGAGCAGTTCTTC. Its translation is CSADGGSSYNEQFF.

The sample holds a few counts of this clonotype. The chain uses TRBV4-1 and TRBJ2-7; the D gene could be TRBD1 or TRBD2 (5 bases each). Between the trimmed V and J ends, which lost 3 bases and 3 bases, there was a span of 15 bases. The germline V gene has CDR1 MGHRA and CDR2 YSYEKL. The CDR3 contains 15 residues. The CDR3 DNA is TGCGCCAGCAGCCATCACCGGGACGGAAGCTACGAGCAGTACTTC. As protein: CASSHHRDGSYEQYF.

This chain uses TRBV7-9 with TRBJ1-1, with D maybe TRBD1 (6 bases). Germline lookup yields CDR1 SEHNR and CDR2 FQNEAQ (reference sequence). V lost 2 bases and J 1 base, leaving 14 bases between the germline ends. The CDR3 consists of 16 residues. The chain's CDR3 is CASSLPPGHENTEAFF. The CDR3 bases are TGTGCCAGCAGCTTACCACCGGGACACGAGAACACTGAAGCTTTCTTT.

In its sample, this clonotype was seen a few times. The rearrangement joins TRBV5-4 to TRBJ2-7; D perhaps matches TRBD1 (6 bases). The length of the CDR3 is 16 residues. Trimming left V 0 bases short and J 0 bases short, with 13 bases between. Germline-derived CDR1 and CDR2 are SGHNT and YYREEE (reference sequence). This CDR3 is CASSLGGHSYSYEQYF. CDR3 bases: TGTGCCAGCAGCTTGGGGGGACACTCCTACTCCTACGAGCAGTACTTC.